These 28 T cell receptor beta chains were sequenced from one sample in a study of identical twins. TCRdb reprocessed the 5' RACE reads via MiXCR and lists one record per CDR3 protein. The sample lists fewer than 500,000 distinct CDR3 sequences, 14% occurring once. This sample also appeared in a second study, on yellow fever vaccine responses in identical twins.

The material sequenced was CD4+ T cells sorted from blood. These receptors came from a woman between 18 and 29 years old in good health.

The table lists this clonotype with a few counts. The chain combines TRBV29-1 with TRBJ2-1; the match to TRBD1 covers 7 bases. CDR1 is SQVTM, CDR2 ANQGSEA, per germline. Trimming took 7 bases from V and 8 from J; bases not matched to a gene: 5. The CDR3 totals 11 residues. The DNA of the CDR3 is TGCAGCGCCGACAGGGTGGATGAGCAGTTCTTC. Protein product: CSADRVDEQFF.

This clonotype was seen more than once but under ten times. The chain recombines TRBV12-3 or TRBV12-4 with TRBJ2-1; 12 bases match TRBD2. J gave up 5 bases and V 1 base, and 3 bases lay outside the gene matches. This CDR3 is 16 amino acids long. DNA of the CDR3: TGTGCCAGCAGTTTAGGTCGGACTAGCGGGAACAATGAGCAGTTCTTC. Translating it yields CASSLGRTSGNNEQFF.

This clonotype was counted at least ten times. The rearrangement links TRBV12-3 or TRBV12-4 to TRBJ2-1; possibly TRBD2 for D (6 bases). CDR3 length: 14 amino acids. V lost 6 bases, J lost 13 bases, and 22 bases lay in between. This CDR3 reads CASRRTGTWGVQFF. The CDR3 nucleotides are TGTGCCAGCAGACGAACGGGGACGTGGGGGGTACAGTTCTTC.

This clonotype was seen a few times. The chain links TRBV5-1 to TRBJ2-4, with TRBD2 as a possible D gene (6 bases). Germline loops: CDR1 SGHRS, CDR2 YFSETQ. The length of the CDR3 is 14 residues. The V end was cut by 5 bases, the J end by 0 bases, with 9 bases between. CDR3 bases: TGCGCCAGCAGTTTGCGGGAAGCCAAAAACATTCAGTACTTC. The encoded protein is CASSLREAKNIQYF.

Only a few counts were recorded for this clonotype. The V and J genes are TRBV27 and TRBJ2-7; D gene unclear. V gave up 2 bases and J gave up 5 bases, with 13 bases separating them. Germline lookup yields CDR1 MNHEY and CDR2 SMNVEV (reference sequence). The CDR3 is made up of 14 amino acids. As DNA, the CDR3 is TGTGCCAGCAGTTTACCTTTTTTTTTCGACGAGCAGTACTTC. Translated: CASSLPFFFDEQYF.

In this sample, this clonotype turned up a few times. The chain uses TRBV29-1 and TRBJ2-1; a weak D match, TRBD2 (6 bases). Germline V gene sequence: CDR1 SQVTM, CDR2 ANQGSEA. Trimming pared 1 base from V and 6 bases from J, leaving 13 bases between. The CDR3 has 14 residues. The CDR3 DNA follows: TGCAGCGTTGAAGTCGGAGGGGCCCCCAATGAGCAGTTCTTC. Protein product: CSVEVGGAPNEQFF.

The gene calls are TRBV27 and TRBJ2-7, with 7 bases matching TRBD1. The CDR3 has 14 amino acids. Germline lookup yields CDR1 MNHEY and CDR2 SMNVEV (reference sequence). Trimming removed 4 bases from V and 1 base from J; junction bases left unmatched: 4. The CDR3 spells CASSSQGVSYEQYF. In nucleotides, the CDR3 is TGTGCCAGCAGTTCTCAGGGGGTTTCCTACGAGCAGTACTTC.

This clonotype was observed a few times. The rearrangement joins TRBV12-5 to TRBJ2-7; D remains ambiguous. Germline values: CDR1 LGHNT, CDR2 FRNRAP. V shed 7 bases and J shed 3 bases, with 16 bases lying between them. CDR3 length: 14 amino acids. The CDR3 coding sequence is TGTGCTAGTGACTCGTGGAAGGAACGCTACGAGCAGTACTTC. It is translated as CASDSWKERYEQYF. The variable domain in full, with the rest retrieved from reference TRBV12-5 and TRBJ2-7, is DARVTQTPRHKVTEMGQEVTMRCQPILGHNTVFWYRQTMMQGLELLAYFRNRAPLDDSGMPKDRFSAEMPDATLATLKIQPSEPRDSAVYFCASDSWKERYEQYFGPGTRLTVT.

CDR3 sequence: CSASPGRSIAYEQYF. The CDR3 region has the DNA TGCAGTGCGTCTCCGGGACGCAGTATCGCCTACGAGCAGTACTTC. The chain couples TRBV20-1 to TRBJ2-7; D could derive from TRBD1 or TRBD2 (5 bases each). CDR3 length: 15 residues. Germline V lookup: CDR1 DFQATT, CDR2 SNEGSKA (reference sequence). Trimming pared 6 bases from V and 2 bases from J, leaving 20 bases between.

V is TRBV29-1 and J is TRBJ2-5; D remains ambiguous. Germline V CDR1 and CDR2: SQVTM, ANQGSEA. The ends were cut back, 5 bases at V and 3 bases at J, with 10 bases in the middle. The CDR3 is 12 amino acids. CDR3 residues: CSVNRAEETQYF. CDR3 bases: TGCAGCGTTAATAGGGCGGAAGAGACCCAGTACTTC.

This clonotype was seen many times. J is TRBJ2-3 and V is TRBV20-1, with D uncertain. The CDR3 covers 13 residues. Per germline, CDR1 DFQATT and CDR2 SNEGSKA (reference sequence). The ends were cut back, 5 bases at V and 0 bases at J, with 9 bases in the middle. The CDR3 is CSAHPASTDTQYF. The CDR3 DNA follows: TGCAGTGCTCACCCGGCCAGCACAGATACGCAGTATTTT.

This clonotype was seen at least ten times. This rearrangement joins TRBV28 to TRBJ2-1; D remains ambiguous. The CDR3 runs to 14 residues. V lost 5 bases, J lost 6 bases, and 14 bases lay in between. Germline lookup yields CDR1 MDHEN and CDR2 SYDVKM. As DNA, the CDR3 is TGTGCCAGCAGTGTCCCCCGGGCTCCCAATGAGCAGTTCTTC. It is translated as CASSVPRAPNEQFF. Complete variable domain (other parts from reference TRBV28 and TRBJ2-1): DVKVTQSSRYLVKRTGEKVFLECVQDMDHENMFWYRQDPGLGLRLIYFSYDVKMKEKGDIPEGYSVSREKKERFSLILESASTNQTSMYLCASSVPRAPNEQFFGPGTRLTVL.

This clonotype was counted between two and nine times. This chain connects TRBV5-1 to TRBJ2-3, with 7 bases lining up with TRBD2. In germline, CDR1 is SGHRS, CDR2 YFSETQ. The V segment lost 6 bases and the J segment 4 bases; nucleotides outside the gene matches: 8. The CDR3 totals 14 residues. The chain's CDR3 is CASMASGAPDTQYF. DNA for the CDR3: TGCGCCAGCATGGCCAGCGGGGCCCCAGATACGCAGTATTTT.

This clonotype was seen only a few times. V is TRBV5-1 and J is TRBJ2-1, with TRBD2 matching 10 bases. The CDR3 sequence is 16 residues long. Per the germline V gene, CDR1 is SGHRS and CDR2 is YFSETQ. J was trimmed by 4 bases and V by 1 base; bases with no gene match: 5. The CDR3 region is CASSLPSGRIYNEQFF. The CDR3 DNA sequence: TGCGCCAGCAGCTTGCCTAGCGGGAGAATTTACAATGAGCAGTTCTTC.

Ten or more counts support this clonotype. The chain is built from TRBV9 and TRBJ2-7, with D perhaps assigned TRBD1 or TRBD2 (6 bases each). Trimming took 3 bases from V and 6 from J, leaving 16 bases between them. Germline CDR1 is SGDLS and CDR2 is YYNGEE. This CDR3 is built from 14 residues. CDR3 nucleotides: TGTGCCAGCAGCGCGGGCGTCGGGGGCGGCGAGCAGTACTTC. It encodes CASSAGVGGGEQYF.

The V and J genes are TRBV7-2 and TRBJ2-7, with a possible D match to TRBD2 (5 bases). The germline V and J ends were trimmed by 0 bases and 3 bases, with 12 bases remaining between them. CDR3 length: 15 amino acids. Germline V gene data show CDR1 as SGHTA and CDR2 as FQGNSA. The CDR3 DNA is TGTGCCAGCAGCTTAGCAGGGAGCCTCATCTACGAGCAGTACTTC. Translated: CASSLAGSLIYEQYF.

In its sample, this clonotype was seen a few times. This chain joins TRBV7-9 and TRBJ2-3; D is ambiguous. Germline CDR1 reads SEHNR; CDR2 reads FQNEAQ (reference sequence). V dropped 5 bases and J dropped 2 bases, with 11 bases sitting between them. The CDR3 totals 14 residues. This CDR3 reads CASSIDGLTDTQYF. The CDR3 coding sequence is TGTGCCAGCAGCATAGACGGTCTCACAGATACGCAGTATTTT.

Many counts were recorded for this clonotype. The chain uses TRBV28 and TRBJ2-7; D gene ambiguous. The germline gives CDR1 MDHEN, CDR2 SYDVKM. This CDR3 region has 13 residues. Trimming took off 3 bases at V and 5 bases at J, with 11 bases between the two ends. The CDR3 DNA follows: TGTGCCAGCAGTTTTCGCAACCTCCACGAGCAGTACTTC. The encoded protein is CASSFRNLHEQYF.

CDR3 sequence reads: CASISSDTNQPQHF. DNA for the CDR3: TGTGCCAGCATCTCGTCGGACACCAATCAGCCCCAGCATTTT. This sequence joins TRBV7-9 and TRBJ1-5, with a weak D call TRBD1 (5 bases). Germline V lookup: CDR1 SEHNR, CDR2 FQNEAQ (reference sequence). The CDR3 consists of 14 residues. V was clipped by 7 bases and J by 3 bases, with 13 bases between them.

This clonotype was picked up many times. This chain links TRBV12-3 or TRBV12-4 with TRBJ2-3; 8 bases map to TRBD1. Trimming cost V 6 bases and J 0 bases; bases outside gene matches: 5. The CDR3 spans 15 residues. CDR3 sequence reads: CASSRTGSSTDTQYF. DNA of the CDR3: TGTGCCAGCAGCCGGACAGGGTCGAGCACAGATACGCAGTATTTT.

The CDR3 nucleotides are TGTGCCACCAGTGAATGGGGCTTCACAAGGGGTACCGGGGAGCTGTTTTTT. Encoded protein: CATSEWGFTRGTGELFF. The chain is built from TRBV24-1 and TRBJ2-2; D perhaps matches TRBD1 (5 bases). CDR1 and CDR2 from the germline V gene are KGHDR and SFDVKD. V dropped 4 bases and J dropped 5 bases, with 19 bases sitting between them. The CDR3 sequence is 17 residues long.

The rearrangement uses TRBV20-1 and TRBJ2-1; 10 bases align to TRBD2. CDR1 is DFQATT, CDR2 SNEGSKA, per germline (reference sequence). The CDR3 has 12 residues. The CDR3 DNA reads as TGCAGGGGAGCGGGAGGGCCAAATGAGCAGTTCTTC. Its protein product is CRGAGGPNEQFF.

The chain has TRBV28 and TRBJ2-7; TRBD2 agrees at 8 bases. The CDR3 totals 15 residues. The trim removed 6 bases at V and 2 bases at J, leaving 9 bases unmatched. The V gene's germline CDR1 is MDHEN and CDR2 SYDVKM. For the CDR3, the DNA is TGTGCCAGCAGAAATCCCGGGACTAGAACCTACGAGCAGTACTTC. This codes for CASRNPGTRTYEQYF.

This clonotype has at least ten counts. DNA of the CDR3: TGCAGTGCCCCCCCGGCGGGGAGGTCCTACGAGCAGTACTTC. Translated, it gives CSAPPAGRSYEQYF. V usage is TRBV20-1 and J usage is TRBJ2-7; D is possibly TRBD2 (6 bases). From germline, CDR1 is DFQATT and CDR2 SNEGSKA (reference sequence). Trimming cost V 6 bases and J 1 base, with 16 bases left between them. The CDR3 has 14 residues.

Here the CDR3 reads CASSLTANSYNEQFF. In DNA, the CDR3 is TGTGCCAGCAGCTTAACGGCTAATTCCTACAATGAGCAGTTCTTC. This chain uses TRBV7-2 with TRBJ2-1; D gene unclear. V lost 2 bases and J lost 1, with 9 bases in between. The CDR3 is 15 residues long. Germline V gives CDR1 SGHTA, CDR2 FQGNSA.

This clonotype has more than one count but fewer than ten. The chain carries TRBV6-1 and TRBJ1-4, with D possibly matching TRBD1 (6 bases). CDR1 MNHNS and CDR2 SASEGT come from the germline V gene. V gave up 4 bases and J gave up 3 bases, with 18 bases separating them. The CDR3 length is 17 residues. The CDR3 DNA reads as TGTGCCAGCAGTGTGCTTGAGGTGGGGGCCGCTAATGAAAAACTGTTTTTT. Protein sequence: CASSVLEVGAANEKLFF.

This chain links TRBV2 with TRBJ1-2; no reliable D call. In germline, CDR1 is SNHLY, CDR2 FYNNEI. The V end was cut by 4 bases, the J end by 7 bases, with 10 bases between. This CDR3 is 12 amino acids long. This chain's CDR3 is CASSGGVSGYTF. CDR3 nucleotides: TGTGCCAGCAGTGGTGGAGTGAGTGGCTACACCTTC.

The J gene is TRBJ2-2, the V gene TRBV6-2 or TRBV6-3; D is ambiguous. CDR3 length: 14 amino acids. V lost 6 bases, J lost 1 base, and 9 bases lay in between. CDR1 is MNHEY, CDR2 SVGEGT, per germline. Here the CDR3 reads CASRRWGNTGELFF. The CDR3 nucleotides read TGTGCCAGCAGGAGGTGGGGGAACACCGGGGAGCTGTTTTTT.